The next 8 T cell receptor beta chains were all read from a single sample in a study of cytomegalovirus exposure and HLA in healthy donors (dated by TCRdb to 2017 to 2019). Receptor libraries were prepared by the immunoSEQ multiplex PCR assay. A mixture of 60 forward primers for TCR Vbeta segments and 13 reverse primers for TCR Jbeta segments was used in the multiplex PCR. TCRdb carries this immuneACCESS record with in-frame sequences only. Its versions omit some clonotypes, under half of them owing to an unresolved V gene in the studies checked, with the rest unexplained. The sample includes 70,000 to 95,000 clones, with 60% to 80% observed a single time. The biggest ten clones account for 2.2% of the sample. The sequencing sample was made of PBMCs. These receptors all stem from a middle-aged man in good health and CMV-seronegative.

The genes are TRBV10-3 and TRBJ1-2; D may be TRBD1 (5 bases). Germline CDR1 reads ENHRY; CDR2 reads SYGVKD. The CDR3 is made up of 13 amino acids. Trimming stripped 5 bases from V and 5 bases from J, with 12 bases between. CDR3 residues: CAISTTELYGYTF. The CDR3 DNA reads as TGTGCCATCAGTACGACAGAACTATATGGCTACACCTTC.

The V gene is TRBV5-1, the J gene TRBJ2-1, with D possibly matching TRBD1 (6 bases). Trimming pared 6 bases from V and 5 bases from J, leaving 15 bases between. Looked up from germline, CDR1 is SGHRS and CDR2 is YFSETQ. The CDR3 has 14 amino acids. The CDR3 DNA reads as TGCGCCAGCACCACTGGGACAACTGACAATGAGCAGTTCTTC. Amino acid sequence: CASTTGTTDNEQFF.

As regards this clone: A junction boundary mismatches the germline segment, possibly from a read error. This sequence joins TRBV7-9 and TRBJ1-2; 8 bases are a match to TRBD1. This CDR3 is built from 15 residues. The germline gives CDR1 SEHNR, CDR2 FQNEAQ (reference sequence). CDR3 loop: CSSSPRTGKGYGYTF. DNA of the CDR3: TGTTCCAGCAGCCCCCGGACAGGGAAGGGCTATGGCTACACCTTC.

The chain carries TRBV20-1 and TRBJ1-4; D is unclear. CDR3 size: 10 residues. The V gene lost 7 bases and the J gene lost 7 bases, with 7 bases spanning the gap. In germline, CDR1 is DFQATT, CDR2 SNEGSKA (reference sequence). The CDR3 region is CSVRAEKLFF. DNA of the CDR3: TGCAGTGTTCGAGCTGAAAAACTGTTTTTT.

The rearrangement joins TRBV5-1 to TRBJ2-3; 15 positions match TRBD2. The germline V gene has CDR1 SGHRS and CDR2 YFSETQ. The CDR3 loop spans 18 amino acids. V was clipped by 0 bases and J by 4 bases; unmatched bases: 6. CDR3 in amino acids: CASSLVPGTSGGSDTQYF. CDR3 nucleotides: TGCGCCAGCAGCTTGGTACCAGGGACTAGCGGGGGGTCAGATACGCAGTATTTT.

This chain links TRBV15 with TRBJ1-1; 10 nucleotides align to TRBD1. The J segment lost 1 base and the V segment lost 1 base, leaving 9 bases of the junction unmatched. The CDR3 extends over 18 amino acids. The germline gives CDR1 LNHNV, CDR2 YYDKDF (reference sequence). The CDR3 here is CATSRGLTGGSENTEAFF. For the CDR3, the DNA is TGTGCCACCAGCAGAGGACTGACAGGGGGCTCGGAGAACACTGAAGCTTTCTTT.

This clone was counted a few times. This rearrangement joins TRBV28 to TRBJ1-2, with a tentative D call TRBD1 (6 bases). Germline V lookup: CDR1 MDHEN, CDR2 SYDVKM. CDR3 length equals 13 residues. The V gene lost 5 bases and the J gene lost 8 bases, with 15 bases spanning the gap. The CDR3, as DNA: TGTGCCAGCAGTCTCCAGACAGGATCGGGCTACACCTTC. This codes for CASSLQTGSGYTF.

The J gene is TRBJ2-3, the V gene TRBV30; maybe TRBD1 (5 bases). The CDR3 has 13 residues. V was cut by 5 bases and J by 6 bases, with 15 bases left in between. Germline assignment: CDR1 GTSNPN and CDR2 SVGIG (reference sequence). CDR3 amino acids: CAWGATWLDTQYF. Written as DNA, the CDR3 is TGTGCCTGGGGGGCTACATGGTTGGATACGCAGTATTTT.